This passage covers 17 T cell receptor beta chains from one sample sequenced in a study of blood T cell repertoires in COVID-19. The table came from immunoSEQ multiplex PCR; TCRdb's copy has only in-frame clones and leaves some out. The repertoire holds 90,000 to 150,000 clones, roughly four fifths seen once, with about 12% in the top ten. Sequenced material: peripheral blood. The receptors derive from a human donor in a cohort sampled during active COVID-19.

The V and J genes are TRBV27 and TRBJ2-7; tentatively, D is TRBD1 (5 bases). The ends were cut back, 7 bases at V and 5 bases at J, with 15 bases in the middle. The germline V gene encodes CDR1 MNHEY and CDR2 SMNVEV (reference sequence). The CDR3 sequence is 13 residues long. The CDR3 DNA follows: TGTGCCAGCACCGCAACCGTCAGGGACGAGCAGTACTTC. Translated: CASTATVRDEQYF.

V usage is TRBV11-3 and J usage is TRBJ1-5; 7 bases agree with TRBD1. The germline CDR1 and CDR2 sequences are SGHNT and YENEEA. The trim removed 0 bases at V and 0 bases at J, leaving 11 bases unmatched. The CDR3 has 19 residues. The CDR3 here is CASSLEDRPLTSSNQPQHF. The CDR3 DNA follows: TGTGCCAGCAGCTTAGAGGACAGGCCCCTAACGTCTAGCAATCAGCCCCAGCATTTT.

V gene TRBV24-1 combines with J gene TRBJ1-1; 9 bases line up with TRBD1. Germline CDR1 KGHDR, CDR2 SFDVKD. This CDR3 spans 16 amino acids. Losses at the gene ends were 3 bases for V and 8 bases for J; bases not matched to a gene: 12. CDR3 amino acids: CATSDIPGTGFFEAFF. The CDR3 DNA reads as TGTGCCACCAGTGATATCCCCGGGACAGGGTTTTTCGAAGCTTTCTTT.

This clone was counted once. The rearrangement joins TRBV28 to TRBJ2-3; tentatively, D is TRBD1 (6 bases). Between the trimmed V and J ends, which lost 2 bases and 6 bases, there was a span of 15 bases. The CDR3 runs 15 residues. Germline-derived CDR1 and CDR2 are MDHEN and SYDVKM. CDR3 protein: CASSLSSVGADTQYF. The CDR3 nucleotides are TGTGCCAGCAGTTTAAGTAGTGTGGGGGCGGATACGCAGTATTTT.

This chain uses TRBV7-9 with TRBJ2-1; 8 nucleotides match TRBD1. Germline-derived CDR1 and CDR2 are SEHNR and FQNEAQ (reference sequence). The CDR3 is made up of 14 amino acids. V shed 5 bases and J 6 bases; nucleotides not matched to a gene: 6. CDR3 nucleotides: TGTGCCAGCAGCCCGGGGGACAGGCCCAATGAGCAGTTCTTC. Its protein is CASSPGDRPNEQFF.

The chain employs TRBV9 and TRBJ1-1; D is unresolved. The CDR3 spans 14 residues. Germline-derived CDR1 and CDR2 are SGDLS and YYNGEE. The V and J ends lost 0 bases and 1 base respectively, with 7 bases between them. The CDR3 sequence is CASSVGPENTEAFF. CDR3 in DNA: TGTGCCAGCAGCGTAGGCCCAGAGAACACTGAAGCTTTCTTT.

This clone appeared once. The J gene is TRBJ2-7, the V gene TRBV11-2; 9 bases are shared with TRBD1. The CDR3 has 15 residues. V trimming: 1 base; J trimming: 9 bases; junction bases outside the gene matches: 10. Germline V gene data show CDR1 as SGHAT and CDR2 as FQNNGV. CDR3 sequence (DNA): TGTGCCAGCAGCTTAGTTGCACAGGGGGCCGCCTCGCAGTACTTC. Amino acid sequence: CASSLVAQGAASQYF.

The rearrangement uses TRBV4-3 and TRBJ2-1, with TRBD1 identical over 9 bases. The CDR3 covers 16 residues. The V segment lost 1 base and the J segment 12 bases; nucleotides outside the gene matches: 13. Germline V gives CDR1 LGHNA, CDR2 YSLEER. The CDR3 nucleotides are TGCGCCAGCAGCCAAGCACTAAGGGGACAGGGAGGCTGGCAGTTCTTC. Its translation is CASSQALRGQGGWQFF.

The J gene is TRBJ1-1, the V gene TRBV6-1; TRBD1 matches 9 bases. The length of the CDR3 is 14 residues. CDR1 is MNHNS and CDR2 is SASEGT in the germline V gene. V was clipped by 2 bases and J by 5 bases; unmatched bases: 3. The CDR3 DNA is TGTGCCAGCAGTGAAACAGGGGGCCGGACTGAAGCTTTCTTT. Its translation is CASSETGGRTEAFF.

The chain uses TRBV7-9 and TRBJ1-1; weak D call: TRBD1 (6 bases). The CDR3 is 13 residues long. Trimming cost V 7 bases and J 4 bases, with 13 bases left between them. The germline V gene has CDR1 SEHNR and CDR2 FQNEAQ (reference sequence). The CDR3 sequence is CASINTGPTEAFF. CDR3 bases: TGTGCCAGCATCAATACAGGGCCCACTGAAGCTTTCTTT.

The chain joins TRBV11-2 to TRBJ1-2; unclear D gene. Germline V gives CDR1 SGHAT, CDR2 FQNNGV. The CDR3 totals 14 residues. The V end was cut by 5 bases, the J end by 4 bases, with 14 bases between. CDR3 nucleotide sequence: TGTGCCAGCAGCCCTGCCGCGTTCCGCTATGGCTACACCTTC. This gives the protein CASSPAAFRYGYTF.

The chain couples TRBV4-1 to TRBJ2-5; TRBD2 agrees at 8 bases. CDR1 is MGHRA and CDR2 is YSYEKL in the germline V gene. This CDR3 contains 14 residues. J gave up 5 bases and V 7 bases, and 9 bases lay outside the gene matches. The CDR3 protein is CASTPGGGGETQYF. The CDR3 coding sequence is TGCGCCAGCACCCCCGGGGGGGGTGGTGAGACCCAGTACTTC.

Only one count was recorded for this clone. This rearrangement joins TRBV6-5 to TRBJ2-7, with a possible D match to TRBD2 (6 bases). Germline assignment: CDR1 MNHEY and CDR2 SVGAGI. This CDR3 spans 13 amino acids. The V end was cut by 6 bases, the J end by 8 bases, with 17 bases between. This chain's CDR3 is CASSYRRGGQQYF. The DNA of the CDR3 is TGTGCCAGCAGCTACAGGAGGGGTGGGCAGCAGTACTTC.

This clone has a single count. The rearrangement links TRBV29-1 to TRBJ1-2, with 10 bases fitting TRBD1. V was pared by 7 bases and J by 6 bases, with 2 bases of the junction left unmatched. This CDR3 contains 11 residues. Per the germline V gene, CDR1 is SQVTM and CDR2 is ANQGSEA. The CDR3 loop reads CSAGTGDGYTF. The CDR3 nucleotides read TGCAGCGCCGGGACAGGGGATGGCTACACCTTC.

The CDR3 spells CASSTEVFGYTF. As DNA, the CDR3 is TGTGCCAGCAGCACGGAGGTCTTCGGCTACACCTTC. J is TRBJ1-2 and V is TRBV5-5; D is unclear. Per the germline V gene, CDR1 is SGHKS and CDR2 is YYEKEE (reference sequence). CDR3 length: 12 amino acids. Trimming took off 4 bases at V and 8 bases at J, with 12 bases between the two ends.

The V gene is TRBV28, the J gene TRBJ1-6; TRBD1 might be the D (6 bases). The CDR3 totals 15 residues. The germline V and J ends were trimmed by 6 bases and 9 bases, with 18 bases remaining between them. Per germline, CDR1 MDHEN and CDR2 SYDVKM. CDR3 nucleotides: TGTGCCAGCAGCCGGGGGGGGGCCCGCGGTTCACCCCTCCACTTT. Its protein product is CASSRGGARGSPLHF.

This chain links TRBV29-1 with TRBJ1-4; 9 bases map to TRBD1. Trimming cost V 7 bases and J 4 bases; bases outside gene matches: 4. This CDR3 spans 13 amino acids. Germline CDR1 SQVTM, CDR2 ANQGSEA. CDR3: CSARQGVNEKLFF. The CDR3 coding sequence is TGCAGCGCCCGACAGGGGGTTAATGAAAAACTGTTTTTT.